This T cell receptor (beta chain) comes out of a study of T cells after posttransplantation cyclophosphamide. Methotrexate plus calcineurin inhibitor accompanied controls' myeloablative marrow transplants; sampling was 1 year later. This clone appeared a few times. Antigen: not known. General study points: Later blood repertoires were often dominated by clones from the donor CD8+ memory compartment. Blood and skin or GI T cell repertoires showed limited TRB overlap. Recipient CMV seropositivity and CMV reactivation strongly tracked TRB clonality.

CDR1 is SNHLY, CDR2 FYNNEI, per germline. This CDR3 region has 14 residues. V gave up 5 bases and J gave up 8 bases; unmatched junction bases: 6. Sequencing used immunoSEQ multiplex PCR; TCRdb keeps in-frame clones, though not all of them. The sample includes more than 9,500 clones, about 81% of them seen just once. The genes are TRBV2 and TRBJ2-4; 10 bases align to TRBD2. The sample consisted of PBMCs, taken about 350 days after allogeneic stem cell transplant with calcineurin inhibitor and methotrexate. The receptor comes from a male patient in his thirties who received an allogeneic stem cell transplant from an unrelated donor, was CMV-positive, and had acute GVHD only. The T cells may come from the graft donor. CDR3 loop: CASSYLAGVYIQYF. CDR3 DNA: TGTGCCAGCAGTTACCTAGCGGGAGTTTACATTCAGTACTTC. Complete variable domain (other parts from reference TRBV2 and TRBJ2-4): EPEVTQTPSHQVTQMGQEVILRCVPISNHLYFYWYRQILGQKVEFLVSFYNNEISEKSEIFDDQFSVERPDGSNFTLKIRSTKLEDSAMYFCASSYLAGVYIQYFGAGTRLSVL.